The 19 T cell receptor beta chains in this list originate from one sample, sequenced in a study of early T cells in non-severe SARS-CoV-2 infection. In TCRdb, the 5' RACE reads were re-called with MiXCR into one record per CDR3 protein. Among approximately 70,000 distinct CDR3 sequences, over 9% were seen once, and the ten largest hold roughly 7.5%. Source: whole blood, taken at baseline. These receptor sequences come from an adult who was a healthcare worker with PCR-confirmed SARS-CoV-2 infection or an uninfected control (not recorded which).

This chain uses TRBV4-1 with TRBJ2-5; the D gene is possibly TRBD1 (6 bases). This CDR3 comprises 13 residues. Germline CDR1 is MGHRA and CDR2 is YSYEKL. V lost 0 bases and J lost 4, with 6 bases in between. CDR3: CASSQDRGETQYF. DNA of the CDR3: TGCGCCAGCAGCCAAGACAGGGGAGAGACCCAGTACTTC.

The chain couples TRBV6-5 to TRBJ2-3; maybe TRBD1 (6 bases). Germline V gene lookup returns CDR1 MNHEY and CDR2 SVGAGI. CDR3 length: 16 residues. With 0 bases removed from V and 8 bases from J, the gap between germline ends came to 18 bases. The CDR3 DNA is TGTGCCAGCAGTTACTCGGGAATACTCGGCAGGGGTACGCAGTATTTT. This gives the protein CASSYSGILGRGTQYF.

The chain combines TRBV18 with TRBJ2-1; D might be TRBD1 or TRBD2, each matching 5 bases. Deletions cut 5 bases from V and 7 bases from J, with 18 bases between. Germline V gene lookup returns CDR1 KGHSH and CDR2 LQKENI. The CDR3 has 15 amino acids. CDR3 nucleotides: TGTGCCAGCTCAAGGTCAACAGTCGAGGGGAATGAGCAGTTCTTC. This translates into CASSRSTVEGNEQFF.

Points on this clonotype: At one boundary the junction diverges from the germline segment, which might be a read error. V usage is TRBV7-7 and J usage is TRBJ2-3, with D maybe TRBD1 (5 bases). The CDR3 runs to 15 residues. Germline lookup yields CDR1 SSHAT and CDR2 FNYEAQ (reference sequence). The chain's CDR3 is CASSLGRASTDTQYF. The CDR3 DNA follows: TGTGCTAGCAGCTTAGGCAGGGCCAGCACAGATACGCAGTATTTT.

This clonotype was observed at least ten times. This chain's CDR3 is CASSLARSDLGNEQFF. CDR3 sequence (DNA): TGTGCCAGCAGCTTAGCGCGGTCTGACCTTGGGAATGAGCAGTTCTTC. The gene calls are TRBV7-8 and TRBJ2-1; the D is unclear. The CDR3 is made up of 16 amino acids. CDR1 is SGHVS and CDR2 is FQNEAQ in the germline V gene. V was cut by 0 bases and J by 7 bases, with 16 bases left in between.

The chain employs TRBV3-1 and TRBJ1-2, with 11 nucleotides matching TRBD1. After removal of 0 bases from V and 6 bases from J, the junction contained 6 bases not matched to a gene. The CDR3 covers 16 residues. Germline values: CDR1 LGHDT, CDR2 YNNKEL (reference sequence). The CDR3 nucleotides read TGTGCCAGCAGCCAAGAGGACAGGGGGCGCAACCATGGCTACACCTTC. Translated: CASSQEDRGRNHGYTF.

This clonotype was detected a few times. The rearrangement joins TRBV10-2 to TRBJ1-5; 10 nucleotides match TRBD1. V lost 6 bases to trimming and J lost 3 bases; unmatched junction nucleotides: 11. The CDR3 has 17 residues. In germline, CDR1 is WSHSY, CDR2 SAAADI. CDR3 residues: CASSKRTGGMHNQPQHF. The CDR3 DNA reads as TGCGCCAGCAGCAAACGGACAGGGGGAATGCACAATCAGCCCCAGCATTTT.

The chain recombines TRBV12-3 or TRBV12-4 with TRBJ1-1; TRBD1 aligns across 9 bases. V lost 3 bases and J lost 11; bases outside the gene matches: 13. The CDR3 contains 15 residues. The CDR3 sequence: CASSFPRATGGYAFF. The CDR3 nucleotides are TGTGCCAGCAGTTTTCCCCGAGCCACAGGGGGCTATGCTTTCTTT.

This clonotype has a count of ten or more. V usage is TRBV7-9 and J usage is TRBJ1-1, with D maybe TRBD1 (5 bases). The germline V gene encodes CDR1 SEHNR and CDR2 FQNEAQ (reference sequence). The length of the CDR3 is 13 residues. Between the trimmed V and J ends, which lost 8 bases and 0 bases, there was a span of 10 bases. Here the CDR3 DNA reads TGTGCCAGCGGACACCCCCTGAACACTGAAGCTTTCTTT. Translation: CASGHPLNTEAFF.

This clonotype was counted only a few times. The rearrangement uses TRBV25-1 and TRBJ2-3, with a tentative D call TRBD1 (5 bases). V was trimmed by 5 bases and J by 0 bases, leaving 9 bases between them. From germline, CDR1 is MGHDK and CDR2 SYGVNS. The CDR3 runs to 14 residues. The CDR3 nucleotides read TGTGCCAGCAGTAAGACAGCTAGCACAGATACGCAGTATTTT. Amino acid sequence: CASSKTASTDTQYF. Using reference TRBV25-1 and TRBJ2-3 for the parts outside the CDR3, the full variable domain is EADIYQTPRYLVIGTGKKITLECSQTMGHDKMYWYQQDPGMELHLIHYSYGVNSTEKGDLSSESTVSRIRTEHFPLTLESARPSHTSQYLCASSKTASTDTQYFGPGTRLTVL.

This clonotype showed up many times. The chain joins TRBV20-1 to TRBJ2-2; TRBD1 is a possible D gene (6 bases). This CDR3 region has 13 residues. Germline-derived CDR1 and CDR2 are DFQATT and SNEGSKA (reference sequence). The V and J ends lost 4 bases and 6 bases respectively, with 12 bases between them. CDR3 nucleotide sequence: TGCAGTGCTAAATTATCAGGGGCCGGGGAGCTGTTTTTT. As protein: CSAKLSGAGELFF.

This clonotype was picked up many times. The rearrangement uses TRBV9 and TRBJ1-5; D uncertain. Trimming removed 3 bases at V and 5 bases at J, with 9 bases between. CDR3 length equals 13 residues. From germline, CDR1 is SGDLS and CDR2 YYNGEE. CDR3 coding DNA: TGTGCCAGCAGCGCCCAGCCTGATCAGCCCCAGCATTTT. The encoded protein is CASSAQPDQPQHF.

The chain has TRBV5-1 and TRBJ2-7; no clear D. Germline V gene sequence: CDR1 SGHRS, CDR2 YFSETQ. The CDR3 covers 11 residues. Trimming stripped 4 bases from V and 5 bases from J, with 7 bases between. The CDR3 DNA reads TGCGCCAGCAGCATCGCCAACGAGCAGTACTTC. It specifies CASSIANEQYF.

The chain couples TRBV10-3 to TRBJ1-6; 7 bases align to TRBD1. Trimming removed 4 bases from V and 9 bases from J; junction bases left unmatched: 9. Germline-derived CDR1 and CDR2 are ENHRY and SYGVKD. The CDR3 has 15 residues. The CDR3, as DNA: TGTGCCATCAGTGGGACGACAGGGACCAGTTCACCCCTCCACTTT. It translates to CAISGTTGTSSPLHF.

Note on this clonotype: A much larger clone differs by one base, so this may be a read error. CDR3 in amino acids: CASSYAGLGRADTQYF. The CDR3 coding sequence is TGTGCCAGCAGTTACGCGGGACTGGGTCGCGCAGATACGCAGTATTTT. V gene TRBV6-2 or TRBV6-3 combines with J gene TRBJ2-3; D perhaps matches TRBD2 (6 bases). Germline lookup yields CDR1 MNHEY and CDR2 SVGEGT. The CDR3 spans 16 residues. Between the trimmed V and J ends, which lost 2 bases and 4 bases, there was a span of 16 bases.

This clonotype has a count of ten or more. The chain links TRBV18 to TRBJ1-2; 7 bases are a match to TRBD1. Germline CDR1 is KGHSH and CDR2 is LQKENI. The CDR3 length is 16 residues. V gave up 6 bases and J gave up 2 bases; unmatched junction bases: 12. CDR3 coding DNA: TGTGCCAGCTCCCTTGCCCTGGACAGGAAAAACTATGGCTACACCTTC. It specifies CASSLALDRKNYGYTF.

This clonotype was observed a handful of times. CDR3 residues: CSAPGGGYTDTQYF. The DNA for the CDR3 is TGCAGTGCCCCTGGGGGGGGCTACACAGATACGCAGTATTTT. The J gene is TRBJ2-3, the V gene TRBV20-1, with D perhaps TRBD2 (7 bases). The length of the CDR3 is 14 residues. Trimming took off 6 bases at V and 2 bases at J, with 15 bases between the two ends. The germline gives CDR1 DFQATT, CDR2 SNEGSKA (reference sequence).

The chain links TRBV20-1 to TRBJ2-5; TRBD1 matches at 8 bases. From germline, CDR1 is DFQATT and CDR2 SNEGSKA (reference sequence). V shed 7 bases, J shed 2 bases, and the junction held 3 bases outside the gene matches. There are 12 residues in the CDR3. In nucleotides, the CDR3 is TGCAGTGTGAACAGGGGGCAAGAGACCCAGTACTTC. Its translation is CSVNRGQETQYF.

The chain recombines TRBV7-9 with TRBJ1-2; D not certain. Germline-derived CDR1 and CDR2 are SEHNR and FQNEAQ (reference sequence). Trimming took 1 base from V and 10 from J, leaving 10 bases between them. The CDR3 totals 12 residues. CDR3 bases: TGTGCCAGCAGCTTAGAGGGCAGCGACTACACCTTC. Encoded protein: CASSLEGSDYTF.